This T cell receptor beta chain was recorded in a study of blood T cell repertoires in COVID-19 (dated by TCRdb to the early 2020s). General notes on the study: The collaborator samples originated in the United States, Italy and Spain and spanned the acute and convalescent phases of COVID-19. The material from the prospective study consisted of cDNA or gDNA derived from T cells, B-cell-depleted T cells, or PBMCs. Subjects who had been exposed to COVID-19, were actively infected with it, or had recovered from it provided the deeply sampled blood TCRbeta repertoires that made up the dataset. The repertoires were made available in a free public database intended to serve as a resource for research on the immune response to SARS-CoV-2. The samples were drawn from two sources: the first 160 participants of the ongoing ImmuneRACE study, and 1,000 to 1,500 subjects contributed by 6 global collaborators. Nearly every sample came with metadata listing a de-identified subject ID, COVID-19 status, age in years and sex. Where available, HLA class I and class II types were taken from metadata supplied by the sample provider and were not determined by assay-based typing. Study-wide findings and limitations: Clinical and demographic metadata were provided uncurated, with the amount varying by source and participant.

The germline V gene (reference sequence) supplies CDR1 SEHNR and CDR2 FQNEAQ. There are 12 amino acids in the CDR3, from cysteine to phenylalanine inclusive. Only the CDR3 region is kept as DNA, spanning 36 bases read in frame from base 1. V and J lose 11 bases and 4 bases, and a span of 15 bases separates them. TCRbeta CDR3 regions were amplified from genomic DNA using the immunoSEQ Assay, a bias-controlled multiplex PCR. Processing in the source paper ran as follows. Nucleated cell counts per sample were estimated from amplification of reference gene primers within the assay. Sequence reads were collapsed and filtered to measure the absolute abundance of every unique TCRbeta CDR3 rearrangement. Productive Simpson clonality was computed per sample as the square root of Simpson's diversity index over productive rearrangements. As stored in TCRdb, this immuneACCESS dataset retains in-frame rearrangements with V and J assigned. A fraction of the clones does not appear; measured against another copy, unresolved V genes explain less than half of the discrepancy, and the remainder lacks a known reason. The V and J calls and clone size were taken over from that table, and D and trimming were inferred from the DNA. The sample table lists 16,000 or so clones, 70% to 90% of them with a count of one. Jointly, the top ten make up 49% of the sample.

The collaborating institutions used their own protocols to collect whole blood in K2EDTA tubes. For TCRbeta analysis, collaborators shipped samples as frozen whole blood, isolated PBMCs, or DNA extracted from either of those sample types. Concerning this clone: The specificity of this receptor is unknown. No qualities accompany the bases; no much larger clone lies one base away.

This TCR was sampled from a human donor in a cohort sampled during active COVID-19. The rearrangement joined TRBV7-9 to TRBJ2-7; a weak D assignment points to TRBD1 (6 bases agree). Sample: peripheral blood. The DNA sequence follows: TGTGCCGGATCGAGTACAGGGTACGAGCAGTACTTC. This sequence encodes CAGSSTGYEQYF.